This T cell receptor (beta chain) was sequenced during a study of blood T cell repertoires in COVID-19 (dated by TCRdb to 2018 to 2020). Study-wide context: The collaborator samples originated in the United States, Italy and Spain and spanned the acute and convalescent phases of COVID-19. A freely available public database, intended as a resource for researchers studying the immune response to SARS-CoV-2, is where the repertoires were released. The material from the prospective study consisted of cDNA or gDNA derived from T cells, B-cell-depleted T cells, or PBMCs. The dataset comprised deeply sampled blood TCRbeta repertoires from subjects exposed to, actively infected with, or recovered from COVID-19. Samples were obtained from the ongoing ImmuneRACE study (first 160 participants) and from about 1,300 subjects provided by 6 global collaborators. Where HLA class I and class II types were available, the types were taken from metadata supplied by the sample provider, not from assay-based typing. Sample metadata almost always included a de-identified subject ID, COVID-19 status, age in years and sex. On the study overall, not on this receptor specifically: The amount of clinical and demographic metadata varied by source and participant and was provided uncurated.

Worth noting for this clone: What this receptor recognizes is not known. The input lacks base qualities; no much larger clone sits a single base away.

Another Seattle source contributed samples from volunteer blood donors who had recovered from COVID-19. The collaborating institutions used their own protocols to collect whole blood in K2EDTA tubes. For TCRbeta analysis, collaborator samples were shipped as frozen whole blood, as isolated PBMCs, or as DNA extracted from either sample type. TCRbeta CDR3 regions were amplified from genomic DNA using the immunoSEQ Assay, a bias-controlled multiplex PCR. Under the source paper's analysis protocol: The number of nucleated cells in each sample was estimated by amplification of reference gene primers within the assay. Sequence reads were collapsed and filtered to measure the absolute abundance of every unique TCRbeta CDR3 rearrangement. For each sample, productive Simpson clonality was calculated as the square root of Simpson's diversity index over productive rearrangements. This immuneACCESS table, as held by TCRdb, lists in-frame sequences with V and J called but not all clones. Of the missing ones, under half trace to an unresolved V gene in checked studies; the others have no known cause. The D gene and trimming were derived from the DNA, and the V and J assignments and clone size from that table. The sample table shows 200,000 to 300,000 clones, and approximately 83% are seen once. The ten largest clones capture 3% of the sample.

Sequences SSHAT (CDR1) and FNYEAQ (CDR2) are obtained from the germline V gene (reference sequence). Reading from cysteine to phenylalanine, the CDR3 counts 14 amino acids. Of the read, only the CDR3 DNA is kept; its 42 bases are in frame from base 1. V loses 5 bases of germline sequence and J loses 7 bases, and the interval between the two ends is 12 bases. This sequence originates from a woman in her twenties or thirties who had recovered from COVID-19. The sample consisted of peripheral blood. The V and J genes are TRBV7-7 and TRBJ1-6, with no reliable assignment of the D segment. The DNA sequence follows: TGTGCCAGCAGCCAAGGACTCAACAATTCACCCCTCCACTTT. It is translated as CASSQGLNNSPLHF.